This entry lists 18 T cell receptor beta chains sequenced from one sample in a study of cytomegalovirus exposure and HLA in healthy donors. The PCR used 60 Vbeta and 13 Jbeta primers. The repertoire was sequenced with immunoSEQ multiplex PCR; TCRdb's copy has only in-frame clones and lacks some. There are 150,000 to 200,000 clones in the sample; over 65% occur only once, and less than 3.5% lies in the top ten. The sequenced sample consisted of PBMCs. These receptors were obtained from a woman aged 40 to 50 in good health and CMV-seropositive.

V is TRBV12-5 and J is TRBJ2-1, with 13 positions matching TRBD2. The CDR3 totals 15 residues. CDR1 LGHNT and CDR2 FRNRAP come from the germline V gene. J was trimmed by 8 bases and V by 4 bases; bases with no gene match: 5. CDR3 sequence (DNA): TGTGCTAGTGGTTCAGGACTAGCGGGAGTGCATGAGCAGTTCTTC. It specifies CASGSGLAGVHEQFF.

This clone was counted a single time. The chain carries TRBV27 and TRBJ1-2; no definite D call. The CDR3 loop spans 14 amino acids. V shed 3 bases and J shed 6 bases, with 14 bases lying between them. The V gene's germline CDR1 is MNHEY and CDR2 SMNVEV (reference sequence). The CDR3 loop reads CASSFSEGANGYTF. The CDR3 DNA sequence: TGTGCCAGCAGTTTCTCCGAGGGCGCCAATGGCTACACCTTC.

This chain uses TRBV5-6 with TRBJ1-6; D possibly corresponds to TRBD1 (6 bases). The CDR3 is 13 residues long. CDR1 is SGHDT, CDR2 YYEEEE, per germline. V lost 4 bases to trimming and J lost 9 bases, with 11 bases between them. The CDR3 nucleotides read TGTGCCAGCAGCGGTGGACAGAGTTCACCCCTCCACTTT. This sequence encodes CASSGGQSSPLHF.

The rearrangement uses TRBV5-1 and TRBJ1-6; perhaps TRBD1 as D (6 bases). Between the trimmed V and J ends, which lost 0 bases and 7 bases, there was a span of 8 bases. The CDR3 length is 14 residues. CDR1 is SGHRS and CDR2 is YFSETQ in the germline V gene. This chain's CDR3 is CASSLEGGNSPLHF. CDR3 coding DNA: TGCGCCAGCAGCTTGGAGGGGGGGAATTCACCCCTCCACTTT.

This clone was detected only a few times. The genes are TRBV18 and TRBJ1-1; D is possibly TRBD1 (6 bases). The CDR3 length is 13 residues. The V gene lost 2 bases and the J gene lost 8 bases, with 12 bases spanning the gap. The V gene's germline CDR1 is KGHSH and CDR2 LQKENI. Here the CDR3 DNA reads TGTGCCAGCTCACCAAGTGAACAGGGCGAAGCTTTCTTT. Protein sequence: CASSPSEQGEAFF.

The chain combines TRBV9 with TRBJ1-1; the D is unclear. The CDR3 sequence is 13 residues long. Germline V CDR1 and CDR2: SGDLS, YYNGEE. V was clipped by 4 bases and J by 4 bases, with 11 bases between them. The CDR3: CASSPGMGTEAFF. The CDR3 DNA is TGTGCCAGCAGCCCAGGTATGGGCACTGAAGCTTTCTTT.

This chain links TRBV27 with TRBJ2-3; weak D call: TRBD1 (6 bases). Germline V lookup: CDR1 MNHEY, CDR2 SMNVEV (reference sequence). The CDR3 length is 14 residues. V was clipped by 6 bases and J by 2 bases, with 12 bases between them. The CDR3 sequence is CASSHQGNTDTQYF. In DNA form, the CDR3 reads TGTGCCAGCAGCCATCAGGGGAACACAGATACGCAGTATTTT.

This clone occurred many times. DNA for the CDR3: TGTGCCAGCAGCTTACTAGTGGTCATAGGACAGGACTCCTACGAGCAGTACTTC. This sequence encodes CASSLLVVIGQDSYEQYF. The V gene is TRBV7-9, the J gene TRBJ2-7; 7 bases match TRBD1. V lost 2 bases, J lost 0 bases, and 13 bases stayed unmatched. The CDR3 covers 18 residues. CDR1 and CDR2 from the germline V gene are SEHNR and FQNEAQ (reference sequence).

This clone was counted only a few times. The V call is TRBV4-3, the J call TRBJ1-1, with 8 bases matching TRBD1. The ends lost 2 bases at V and 5 bases at J; junction bases unmatched: 7. CDR1 and CDR2 from the germline V gene are LGHNA and YSLEER. The CDR3 consists of 15 residues. CDR3 residues: CASSQQQGAGTEAFF. The DNA for the CDR3 is TGCGCCAGCAGCCAACAGCAGGGGGCCGGGACTGAAGCTTTCTTT.

V usage is TRBV10-3 and J usage is TRBJ1-5; D remains unclear. Germline-derived CDR1 and CDR2 are ENHRY and SYGVKD. Trimming took 4 bases from V and 0 from J, leaving 16 bases between them. CDR3 length: 17 amino acids. The CDR3 region is CAISGGNGIYSNQPQHF. The CDR3 DNA reads as TGTGCCATCAGTGGGGGTAACGGGATTTATAGCAATCAGCCCCAGCATTTT.

This sequence joins TRBV5-4 and TRBJ2-3; D not resolved. Trimming took off 4 bases at V and 6 bases at J, with 18 bases between the two ends. Germline assignment: CDR1 SGHNT and CDR2 YYREEE (reference sequence). This CDR3 spans 15 amino acids. The CDR3 protein is CASSADPKARDTQYF. In DNA, the CDR3 is TGTGCCAGCAGCGCGGATCCTAAGGCTCGGGATACGCAGTATTTT.

The rearrangement joins TRBV5-1 to TRBJ2-3; 9 bases map to TRBD1. Trimming cost V 4 bases and J 4 bases; bases outside gene matches: 4. The germline CDR1 and CDR2 sequences are SGHRS and YFSETQ. This CDR3 contains 14 residues. The CDR3 loop is CASSDGQGSDTQYF. In DNA, the CDR3 is TGCGCCAGCAGCGACGGACAGGGGTCAGATACGCAGTATTTT.

The chain has TRBV19 and TRBJ1-2; D is possibly TRBD1 (5 bases). The CDR3 covers 14 residues. CDR1 and CDR2 from the germline V gene are LNHDA and SQIVND (reference sequence). The germline V and J ends were trimmed by 3 bases and 4 bases, with 12 bases remaining between them. The CDR3 is CASSIPDIPYGYTF. In nucleotides, the CDR3 is TGTGCCAGTAGTATCCCGGACATCCCCTATGGCTACACCTTC.

V and J are TRBV9 and TRBJ2-1; 7 positions agree with TRBD1. J gave up 12 bases and V 4 bases, and 16 bases lay outside the gene matches. The CDR3 runs to 15 residues. The V gene's germline CDR1 is SGDLS and CDR2 YYNGEE. In nucleotides, the CDR3 is TGTGCCAGCAGCCCCGGACAGGTCCTGACCAGGGGGCAGTTCTTC. As protein: CASSPGQVLTRGQFF. Based on the CDR3 plus reference TRBV9 and TRBJ2-1, the full variable domain is DSGVTQTPKHLITATGQRVTLRCSPRSGDLSVYWYQQSLDQGLQFLIQYYNGEERAKGNILERFSAQQFPDLHSELNLSSLELGDSALYFCASSPGQVLTRGQFFGPGTRLTVL.

J is TRBJ2-5 and V is TRBV5-6; 7 positions match TRBD1. The length of the CDR3 is 14 residues. CDR1 is SGHDT, CDR2 YYEEEE, per germline. The trim removed 2 bases at V and 2 bases at J, leaving 3 bases unmatched. CDR3 loop: CASSLDRDQETQYF. The CDR3 DNA follows: TGTGCCAGCAGCTTAGACAGGGATCAAGAGACCCAGTACTTC.

With respect to this clone: Mismatch with germline at one junction end may stem from a read error. The chain carries TRBV5-4 and TRBJ1-5, with a tentative D call TRBD1 (5 bases). The CDR3 runs to 13 residues. The germline V gene encodes CDR1 SGHNT and CDR2 YYREEE (reference sequence). The CDR3 nucleotides read TGTGCCAGCAGCTTCGACAGCAATCAGCCCCAGAATTTT. This translates into CASSFDSNQPQNF.

This clone has only one observation. J is TRBJ2-5 and V is TRBV4-1; 9 bases line up with TRBD2. V gave up 3 bases and J gave up 0 bases; unmatched junction bases: 8. The CDR3 runs 17 residues. Germline loops: CDR1 MGHRA, CDR2 YSYEKL. The CDR3 DNA reads TGCGCCAGCAGCCATAGGGGCGGGAGGGCCGACCAAGAGACCCAGTACTTC. Translating gives CASSHRGGRADQETQYF.

CDR3 sequence (DNA): TGTGCCAGCAGTGGGGACAGGGGAACTGAAGCTTTCTTT. This translates into CASSGDRGTEAFF. The chain employs TRBV2 and TRBJ1-1; TRBD1 agrees at 10 bases. From germline, CDR1 is SNHLY and CDR2 FYNNEI. CDR3 size: 13 residues. The J segment lost 5 bases and the V segment lost 4 bases, leaving 1 base of the junction unmatched. Drawing the rest from reference TRBV2 and TRBJ1-1, the complete variable domain is EPEVTQTPSHQVTQMGQEVILRCVPISNHLYFYWYRQILGQKVEFLVSFYNNEISEKSEIFDDQFSVERPDGSNFTLKIRSTKLEDSAMYFCASSGDRGTEAFFGQGTRLTVV.